This T cell receptor (beta chain) was captured by sequencing in a study of cytomegalovirus exposure and HLA in healthy donors. The study's findings and limits: Later analysis indicated greater clonal expansion among HLA-associated TCR beta chains than among equally common other chains.

On this clone itself: Its target is unknown.

The primer mix had 60 Vbeta and 13 Jbeta primers. Generated by immunoSEQ multiplex PCR, the TCRdb table keeps only in-frame clones and is missing some. The data show about 130,000 clones, 70% to 80% seen once. Sequenced: PBMCs. This sequence originates from a man between 18 and 29 years old in good health and CMV-seronegative.

This CDR3 reads CASSSLGGSGGYTF. CDR3 sequence (DNA): TGTGCCAGCAGCTCTCTAGGAGGGTCCGGCGGCTACACCTTC. This chain links TRBV21-1 with TRBJ1-2. TRBV21-1 is a known pseudogene. The CDR3 has 14 amino acids.